One sample yielded the 2 T cell receptor beta chains listed below, sequenced in a study of blood T cell repertoires in COVID-19 (dated by TCRdb to 2018 to 2020). Library method: the immunoSEQ multiplex PCR assay. TCRdb provides this immuneACCESS table in a form limited to in-frame rearrangements. Some clones are lacking; in checked studies, under half of them reflect an unresolved V gene, and why the rest are absent is not known. The sample table contains more than 250,000 clones; only one count was recorded for 65% to 85% of them. The ten largest clones represent approximately 1.3% of the sample. The sample was peripheral blood. Receptors were obtained from a woman aged 45 to 65 with acute or convalescent COVID-19.

The rearrangement links TRBV19 to TRBJ2-3; 9 bases align to TRBD1. V shed 8 bases and J 2 bases; nucleotides not matched to a gene: 8. The CDR3 has 15 residues. Germline CDR1 reads LNHDA; CDR2 reads SQIVND (reference sequence). The CDR3 is CASRDRATHTDTQYF. The CDR3 nucleotides are TGTGCCAGTCGGGACAGGGCGACCCACACAGATACGCAGTATTTT.

The genes are TRBV2 and TRBJ1-2, with D tentatively TRBD1 (6 bases). This CDR3 has 13 residues. V was cut by 8 bases and J by 6 bases, with 16 bases left in between. CDR1 and CDR2 (germline): SNHLY, FYNNEI. The CDR3 reads CASQGGPSHGYTF. CDR3 coding DNA: TGTGCCAGCCAAGGGGGACCATCTCATGGCTACACCTTC.